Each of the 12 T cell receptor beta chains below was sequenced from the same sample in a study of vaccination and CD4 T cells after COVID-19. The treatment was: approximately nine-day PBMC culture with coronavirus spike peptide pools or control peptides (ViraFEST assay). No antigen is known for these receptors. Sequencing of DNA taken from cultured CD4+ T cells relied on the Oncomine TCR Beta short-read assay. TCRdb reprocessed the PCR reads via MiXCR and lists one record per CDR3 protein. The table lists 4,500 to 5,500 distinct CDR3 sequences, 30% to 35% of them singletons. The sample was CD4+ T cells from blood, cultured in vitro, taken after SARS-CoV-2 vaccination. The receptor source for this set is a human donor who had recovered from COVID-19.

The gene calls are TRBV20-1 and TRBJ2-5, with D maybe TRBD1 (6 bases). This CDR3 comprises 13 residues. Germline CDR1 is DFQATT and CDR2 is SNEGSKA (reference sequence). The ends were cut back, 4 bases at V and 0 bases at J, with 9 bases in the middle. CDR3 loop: CSAIGTNQETQYF. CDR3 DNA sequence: TGCAGTGCTATTGGGACAAACCAAGAGACCCAGTACTTC.

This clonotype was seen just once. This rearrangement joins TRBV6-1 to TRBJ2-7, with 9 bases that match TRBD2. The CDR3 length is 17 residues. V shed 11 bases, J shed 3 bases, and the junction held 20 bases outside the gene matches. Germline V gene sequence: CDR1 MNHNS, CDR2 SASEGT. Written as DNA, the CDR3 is TGTGCCGGGGGTCGGGGGACTAGCAGGAGACGCGACTACGAGCAGTACTTC. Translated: CAGGRGTSRRRDYEQYF.

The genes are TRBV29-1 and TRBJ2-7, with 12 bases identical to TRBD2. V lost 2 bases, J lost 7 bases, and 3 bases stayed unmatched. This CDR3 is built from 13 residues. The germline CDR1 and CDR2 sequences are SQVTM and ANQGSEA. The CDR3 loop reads CSVESLAGGEQYF. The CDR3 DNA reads TGCAGCGTTGAATCGCTAGCGGGAGGGGAGCAGTACTTC.

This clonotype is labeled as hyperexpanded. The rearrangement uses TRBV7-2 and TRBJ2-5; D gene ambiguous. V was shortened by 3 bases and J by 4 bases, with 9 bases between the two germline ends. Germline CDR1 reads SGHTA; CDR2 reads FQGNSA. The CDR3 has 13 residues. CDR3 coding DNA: TGTGCCAGCAGCTTCACGGGTGGAGAGACCCAGTACTTC. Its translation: CASSFTGGETQYF.

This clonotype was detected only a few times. The CDR3 protein is CATSRDAGQGVETF. CDR3 nucleotides: TGTGCCACCAGCAGAGATGCCGGACAGGGTGTAGAAACCTTC. This chain joins TRBV15 and TRBJ1-2; 8 bases agree with TRBD1. Per the germline V gene, CDR1 is LNHNV and CDR2 is YYDKDF (reference sequence). Trimming cost V 0 bases and J 14 bases; bases outside gene matches: 11. The CDR3 runs to 14 residues.

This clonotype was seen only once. DNA for the CDR3: TGTGCCAGTAGTTTCCTCGGCTCTGGAAACACCATATATTTT. Translating gives CASSFLGSGNTIYF. The rearrangement links TRBV19 to TRBJ1-3; no clear D. Germline lookup yields CDR1 LNHDA and CDR2 SQIVND (reference sequence). This CDR3 contains 14 residues. The ends were cut back, 5 bases at V and 0 bases at J, with 8 bases in the middle.

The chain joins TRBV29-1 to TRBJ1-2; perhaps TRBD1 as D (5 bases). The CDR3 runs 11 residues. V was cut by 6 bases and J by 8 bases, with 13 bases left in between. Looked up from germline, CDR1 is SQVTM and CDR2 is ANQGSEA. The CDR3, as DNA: TGCAGCGTCGACAGCACGTGGGGCTACACCTTC. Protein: CSVDSTWGYTF.

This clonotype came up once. Here the CDR3 reads CSAIQTLTYEQYF. CDR3 in DNA: TGCAGTGCTATTCAAACATTAACCTACGAGCAGTACTTC. This sequence joins TRBV20-1 and TRBJ2-7; D is uncertain. Germline CDR1 reads DFQATT; CDR2 reads SNEGSKA (reference sequence). Trimming pared 4 bases from V and 2 bases from J, leaving 12 bases between. This CDR3 region has 13 residues.

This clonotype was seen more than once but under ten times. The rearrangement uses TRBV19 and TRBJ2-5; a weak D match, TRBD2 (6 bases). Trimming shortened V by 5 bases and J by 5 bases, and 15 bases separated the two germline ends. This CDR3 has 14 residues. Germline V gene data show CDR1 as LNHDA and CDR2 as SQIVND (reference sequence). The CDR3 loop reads CASSVYSAGETQYF. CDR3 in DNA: TGTGCCAGTAGTGTATACTCCGCGGGGGAGACCCAGTACTTC.

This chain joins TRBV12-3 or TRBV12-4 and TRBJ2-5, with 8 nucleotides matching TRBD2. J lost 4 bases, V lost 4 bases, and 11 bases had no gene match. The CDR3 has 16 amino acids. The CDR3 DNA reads TGTGCCAGCAGTTCGGGGGGGTGGGGCCCATCAGAGACCCAGTACTTC. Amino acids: CASSSGGWGPSETQYF.

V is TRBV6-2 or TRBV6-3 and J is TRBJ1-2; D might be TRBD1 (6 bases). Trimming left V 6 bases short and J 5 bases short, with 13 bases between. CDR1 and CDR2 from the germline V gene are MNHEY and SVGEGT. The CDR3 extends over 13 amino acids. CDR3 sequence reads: CASRQDRLYGYTF. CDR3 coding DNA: TGTGCCAGCAGACAAGACAGGTTGTATGGCTACACCTTC.

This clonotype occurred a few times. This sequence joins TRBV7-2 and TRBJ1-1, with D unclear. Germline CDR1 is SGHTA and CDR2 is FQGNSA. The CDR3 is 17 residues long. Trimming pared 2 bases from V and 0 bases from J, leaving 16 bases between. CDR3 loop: CASSLFRAVFMNTEAFF. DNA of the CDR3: TGTGCCAGCAGCTTATTCCGGGCAGTATTCATGAACACTGAAGCTTTCTTT.